This T cell receptor beta chain comes out of a study of blood T cells in healthy people across ages. The study's findings and limits: The fall in TCR beta diversity per million T cells was roughly linear with age.

This clonotype was detected once. What it recognizes is unknown. V dropped 2 bases and J dropped 3; count of bases not matched to a gene: 5. Germline lookup yields CDR1 SGHTA and CDR2 FQGNSA. This CDR3 is built from 17 residues. Then a second PCR, running about 6 to 11 cycles, was carried out with a sample-barcoded 5' primer and a J-beta primer mix. TCRdb reprocessed the 5' RACE reads with MiXCR, giving one entry per CDR3 protein. The sample holds 780,000 or so distinct CDR3 sequences, around 50% seen once. The rearrangement links TRBV7-2 to TRBJ2-1; TRBD2 agrees at 12 bases. The sequence was obtained from a man between 40 and 49 years old in good health. Sequencing was done on a sample of blood. As DNA, the CDR3 is TGTGCCAGCAGCTTATTACTAGCGGGAGGCTTCTACAATGAGCAGTTCTTC. Translating gives CASSLLLAGGFYNEQFF.